The sequence of this TCR beta chain was determined in a study of T cell changes during pregnancy in multiple sclerosis. Some clones are missing from TCRdb's copy, which holds only in-frame ones; the method was immunoSEQ multiplex PCR. The table shows 65,000 to 85,000 clones, with about 91% occurring only once. The sequenced sample was peripheral blood, obtained after pregnancy. The clonotype originates from a female donor with multiple sclerosis, enrolled in a pregnancy study.

CDR3 amino acids: CASSFRQAVLRNTIYF. As DNA, the CDR3 is TGTGCCAGTAGCTTCCGACAGGCCGTACTCAGAAACACCATATATTTT. The rearrangement uses TRBV19 and TRBJ1-3, with D possibly matching TRBD1 (6 bases). The V and J ends lost 6 bases and 5 bases respectively, with 20 bases between them. The CDR3 spans 16 residues. Germline V gene sequence: CDR1 LNHDA, CDR2 SQIVND (reference sequence).